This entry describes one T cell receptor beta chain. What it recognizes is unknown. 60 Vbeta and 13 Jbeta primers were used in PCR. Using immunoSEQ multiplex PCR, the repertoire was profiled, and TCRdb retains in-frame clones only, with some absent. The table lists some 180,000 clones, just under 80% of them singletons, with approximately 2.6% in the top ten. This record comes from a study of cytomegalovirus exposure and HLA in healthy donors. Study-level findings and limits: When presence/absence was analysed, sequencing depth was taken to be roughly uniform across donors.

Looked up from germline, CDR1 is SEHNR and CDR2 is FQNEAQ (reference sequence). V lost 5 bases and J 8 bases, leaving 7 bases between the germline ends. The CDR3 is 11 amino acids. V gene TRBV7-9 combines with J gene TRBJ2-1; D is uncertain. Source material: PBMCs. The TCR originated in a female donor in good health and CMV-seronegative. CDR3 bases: TGTGCCAGCAGCCCCCTAGATGAGCAGTTCTTC. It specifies CASSPLDEQFF.